A selection of T cell receptor beta chains follows, all from one sample in a study of CD8 T cells in Susac syndrome. TCRdb passed the immunoSEQ multiplex PCR reads through MiXCR, listing each CDR3 protein once. The sample holds around 62,000 distinct CDR3 sequences, over 85% seen once. Sequences were obtained from CD8+ T cells from PBMCs. The receptors here all came from a human donor in good health. The conserved cysteine and the conserved F or W are not part of the CDR3 here. Each record gives: J gene, V gene, CDR3 protein.

j_call: TRBJ2-1
v_call: TRBV27
cdr3_aa: ASSLSMWDEQF

j_call: TRBJ2-7
v_call: TRBV14
cdr3_aa: ASSQDRGLADYEQY

j_call: TRBJ2-5
v_call: TRBV10-3
cdr3_aa: ATEDHQETQY

j_call: TRBJ2-2
v_call: TRBV6-4
cdr3_aa: ASSEVRLAGGSTGELF

j_call: TRBJ2-5
v_call: TRBV28
cdr3_aa: ASRESGGETQY

j_call: TRBJ1-5
v_call: TRBV19
cdr3_aa: ASIPTGYSNQPQH

j_call: TRBJ1-6
v_call: TRBV7-3
cdr3_aa: ASSLTGSNNSPLH

j_call: TRBJ1-1
v_call: TRBV4-3
cdr3_aa: ASSQEDLKNTEAF

j_call: TRBJ1-5
v_call: TRBV27
cdr3_aa: ASSLSWGDRDQPQH

j_call: TRBJ2-1
v_call: TRBV10-3
cdr3_aa: ATATSGVNNEQF

j_call: TRBJ1-2
v_call: TRBV4-3
cdr3_aa: ASSQDRGGYGYT

j_call: TRBJ2-1
v_call: TRBV6-1
cdr3_aa: ASSLRQGSSEQF

j_call: TRBJ2-4
v_call: TRBV28
cdr3_aa: ASSQPVAKNIQY

j_call: TRBJ2-2
v_call: TRBV4-1
cdr3_aa: ASAGAGANTGELF

j_call: TRBJ2-3
v_call: TRBV27
cdr3_aa: ASSSLDRGTQY

j_call: TRBJ2-5
v_call: TRBV7-9
cdr3_aa: ASSFGEVGETQY

j_call: TRBJ1-2
v_call: TRBV7-9
cdr3_aa: ASSPSFDTLNYGYN

j_call: TRBJ1-3
v_call: TRBV21-1
cdr3_aa: ASSKEWATTSRNTIY